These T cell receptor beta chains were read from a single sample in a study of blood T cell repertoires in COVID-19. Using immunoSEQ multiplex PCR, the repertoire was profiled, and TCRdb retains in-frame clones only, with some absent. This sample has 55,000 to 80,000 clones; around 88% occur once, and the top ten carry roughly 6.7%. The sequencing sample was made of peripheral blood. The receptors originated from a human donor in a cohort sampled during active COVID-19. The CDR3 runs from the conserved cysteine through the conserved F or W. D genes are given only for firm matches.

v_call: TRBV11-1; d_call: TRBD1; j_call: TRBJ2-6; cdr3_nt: TGTGCCAGCAGTACTAGGGGGCCTGGGGCCAACGTCCTGACTTTC; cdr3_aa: CASSTRGPGANVLTF
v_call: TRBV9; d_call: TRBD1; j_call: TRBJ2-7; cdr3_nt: TGTGCCAGCAGCGTAGCCCAGACAGGGGGCTCCGAGCAGTACTTC; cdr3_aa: CASSVAQTGGSEQYF
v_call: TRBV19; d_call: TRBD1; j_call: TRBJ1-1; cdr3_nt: TGTGCCAGTAGCCGGAGACAGGGACGTGAAGCTTTCTTT; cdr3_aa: CASSRRQGREAFF
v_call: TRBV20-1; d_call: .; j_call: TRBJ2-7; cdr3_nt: TGCAGTGCTGAGCGATTTTACGAGCAGTACTTC; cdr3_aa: CSAERFYEQYF
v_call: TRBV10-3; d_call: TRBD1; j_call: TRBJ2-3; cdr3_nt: TGTGCCTCGGGGACAGCTAGCACAGATACGCAGTATTTT; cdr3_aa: CASGTASTDTQYF
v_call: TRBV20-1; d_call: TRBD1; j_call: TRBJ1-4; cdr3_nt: TGCAGTGCTAGTAGTCGTCAGGGGGCGGCTAATGAAAAACTGTTTTTT; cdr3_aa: CSASSRQGAANEKLFF
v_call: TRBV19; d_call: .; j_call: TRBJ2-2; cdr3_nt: TGTGCCAGTAGTATATCGACTAACCACCCCGGGGAGCTGTTTTTT; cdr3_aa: CASSISTNHPGELFF
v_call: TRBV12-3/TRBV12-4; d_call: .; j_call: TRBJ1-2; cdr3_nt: TGTGCCAGCAGACCCCCAGGGTATAGAGGCTACACCTTC; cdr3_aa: CASRPPGYRGYTF
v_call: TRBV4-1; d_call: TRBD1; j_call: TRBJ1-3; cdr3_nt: TGCGCCAGCAGCCCCACCGACAGGGCTGGAAACACCATATATTTT; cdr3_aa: CASSPTDRAGNTIYF
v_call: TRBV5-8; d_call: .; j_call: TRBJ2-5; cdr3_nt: TGTGCCAGCAGCTTGGTCCGAGGACTCGCCAATAGAAAAGAGACCCAGTACTTC; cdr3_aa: CASSLVRGLANRKETQYF
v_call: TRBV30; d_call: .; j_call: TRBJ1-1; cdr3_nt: TGTGCCTGGATTACAGTGGCGGGAATGAACACTGAAGCTTTCTTT; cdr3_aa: CAWITVAGMNTEAFF
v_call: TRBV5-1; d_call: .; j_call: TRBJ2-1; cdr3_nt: TGCGCCAGCAGCTTCGCAGGGGTCTACAATGAGCAGTTCTTC; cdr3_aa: CASSFAGVYNEQFF
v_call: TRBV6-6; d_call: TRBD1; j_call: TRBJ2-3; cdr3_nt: TGTGCCAGCAGTCCAGGGGGCGGCACAGATACGCAGTATTTT; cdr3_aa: CASSPGGGTDTQYF
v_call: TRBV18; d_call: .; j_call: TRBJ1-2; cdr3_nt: TGTGCCAGCTCACCGTCGGAGGGGAATGGCTACACCTTC; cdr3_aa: CASSPSEGNGYTF
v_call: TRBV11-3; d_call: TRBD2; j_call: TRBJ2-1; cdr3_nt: TGTGCCAGCAGCCAAGAAGGACTAGCGGTTTACAATGAGCAGTTCTTC; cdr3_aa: CASSQEGLAVYNEQFF